This TCR beta chain appears in the sequencing data of a study of blood T cell repertoires in COVID-19. Study overall: Acute-phase and convalescent COVID-19 samples originated in the United States, Italy and Spain. Sample material is recorded as cDNA or gDNA derived from T cells, B-cell-depleted T cells, or PBMCs.

In the original workflow: Reference gene primer amplification in the assay estimated nucleated cell counts. This table comes from immunoSEQ multiplex PCR, and its TCRdb copy is limited to in-frame clones, with some not included. V, J and clone size are those of that table, while D and trimming were read from the DNA. The table records tens of thousands of clones, about three quarters of them present only once. V lost 9 bases and J 4 bases, leaving 14 bases between the germline ends. CDR1 is SGHDT and CDR2 is YYEEEE in the germline V gene. The CDR3 covers 13 residues. This clonotype was obtained from a man in his 60s with active COVID-19. Material for sequencing was peripheral blood. The rearrangement joins TRBV5-6 to TRBJ1-3; a weak D match, TRBD1 (6 bases). CDR3 bases: TGTGCCACCAATCAGGGGCAGGGAAACACCATATATTTT. It encodes CATNQGQGNTIYF.